One sample yielded the 18 T cell receptor beta chains listed below, sequenced in a study of human T cells and chemical hapten exposure. Regarding time point: patch test 1, 2 weeks after DPC sensitization. The treatment was: therapeutic diphenylcyclopropenone sensitization with weekly scalp DPC. TCRdb processed the RACE reads anew with MiXCR; each CDR3 protein has one entry. The sample contains 80,000 to 95,000 distinct CDR3 sequences, approximately 11% of which appear only once. The input for sequencing was whole blood, taken in connection with sensitization to the hapten diphenylcyclopropenone (DPC). These receptors came from a woman between 50 and 59 years old with alopecia areata. Some clones in this sample may be carry-over from other donors' samples.

J is TRBJ2-3 and V is TRBV2; D ambiguous. This CDR3 has 10 amino acids. Between the trimmed V and J ends, which lost 7 bases and 6 bases, there was a span of 5 bases. Germline CDR1 and CDR2: SNHLY and FYNNEI. The CDR3 loop is CASNSDTQYF. For the CDR3, the DNA is TGTGCCAGCAACAGCGATACGCAGTATTTT.

This rearrangement joins TRBV3-1 to TRBJ2-7; weak D call: TRBD2 (7 bases). Germline CDR1 LGHDT, CDR2 YNNKEL (reference sequence). This CDR3 contains 16 residues. V lost 4 bases and J 7 bases, leaving 23 bases between the germline ends. Here the CDR3 reads CASSPHPRGGALEQYF. The CDR3 nucleotides are TGTGCCAGCAGCCCCCACCCGAGGGGGGGGGCCTTGGAGCAGTACTTC.

This clonotype has a handful of counts. The rearrangement links TRBV20-1 to TRBJ2-5; D possibly corresponds to TRBD2 (8 bases). Germline assignment: CDR1 DFQATT and CDR2 SNEGSKA (reference sequence). The CDR3 has 15 amino acids. The V end lost 5 bases, the J end lost 3 bases, and 19 bases lay between the germline ends. The CDR3 reads CSAAGGEGTEETQYF. The DNA for the CDR3 is TGCAGTGCTGCGGGGGGAGAGGGGACAGAAGAGACCCAGTACTTC.

This clonotype showed up many times. The gene calls are TRBV7-8 and TRBJ2-3; D unclear. Per the germline V gene, CDR1 is SGHVS and CDR2 is FQNEAQ. This CDR3 spans 15 amino acids. V was cut by 5 bases and J by 5 bases, with 17 bases left in between. CDR3 nucleotides: TGTGCCAGCAGCCGCTTCGTGGCTAATGAAGATACGCAGTATTTT. It yields the protein CASSRFVANEDTQYF. The full variable domain, its missing parts supplied by reference TRBV7-8 and TRBJ2-3, is GAGVSQSPRYKVAKRGQDVALRCDPISGHVSLFWYQQALGQGPEFLTYFQNEAQLDKSGLPSDRFFAERPEGSVSTLKIQRTQQEDSAVYLCASSRFVANEDTQYFGPGTRLTVL.

The rearrangement joins TRBV14 to TRBJ2-2; D ambiguous. The CDR3 extends over 16 amino acids. Trimming left V 0 bases short and J 7 bases short, with 15 bases between. CDR1 is SGHDN and CDR2 is FVKESK in the germline V gene. CDR3 amino acids: CASSQDIPRGVGELFF. Here the CDR3 DNA reads TGTGCCAGCAGCCAAGATATTCCCCGTGGGGTCGGGGAGCTGTTTTTT.

The rearrangement joins TRBV5-1 to TRBJ2-2; no clear D gene. This CDR3 is 13 amino acids long. V was trimmed by 5 bases and J by 1 base, leaving 6 bases between them. Germline CDR1 is SGHRS and CDR2 is YFSETQ. CDR3: CASRQENTGELFF. CDR3 coding DNA: TGCGCCAGCAGGCAGGAGAACACCGGGGAGCTGTTTTTT. The full variable domain, completed using reference TRBV5-1 and TRBJ2-2, is KAGVTQTPRYLIKTRGQQVTLSCSPISGHRSVSWYQQTPGQGLQFLFEYFSETQRNKGNFPGRFSGRQFSNSRSEMNVSTLELGDSALYLCASRQENTGELFFGEGSRLTVL.

This clonotype was detected only a few times. The chain uses TRBV7-2 and TRBJ2-1; D may match TRBD1 or TRBD2 (5 bases each). CDR1 and CDR2 (germline): SGHTA, FQGNSA. Trimming stripped 2 bases from V and 15 bases from J, with 14 bases between. This CDR3 has 12 residues. The DNA for the CDR3 is TGTGCCAGCAGCTTAACCCGGGGTAGGGGGTTCTTC. Protein sequence: CASSLTRGRGFF.

The V call is TRBV14, the J call TRBJ1-1, with a weak D call TRBD1 (5 bases). This CDR3 has 14 amino acids. Trimming shortened V by 5 bases and J by 2 bases, and 12 bases separated the two germline ends. Per germline, CDR1 SGHDN and CDR2 FVKESK. The CDR3 loop is CASSIGRGNTEAFF. The CDR3, as DNA: TGTGCCAGCAGCATTGGGAGGGGAAACACTGAAGCTTTCTTT.

This clonotype was detected only a few times. The V and J genes are TRBV29-1 and TRBJ2-5; D is unresolved. Looked up from germline, CDR1 is SQVTM and CDR2 is ANQGSEA. This CDR3 has 14 residues. The V end was cut by 2 bases, the J end by 6 bases, with 16 bases between. CDR3 amino acids: CSVENLGLGKTQYF. CDR3 in DNA: TGCAGCGTTGAAAACCTAGGTCTAGGGAAGACCCAGTACTTC. The full variable domain, its missing parts supplied by reference TRBV29-1 and TRBJ2-5, is SAVISQKPSRDICQRGTSLTIQCQVDSQVTMMFWYRQQPGQSLTLIATANQGSEATYESGFVIDKFPISRPNLTFSTLTVSNMSPEDSSIYLCSVENLGLGKTQYFGPGTRLLVL.

Many counts were recorded for this clonotype. The chain couples TRBV7-9 to TRBJ2-5; D may match TRBD1 or TRBD2 (7 bases each). CDR1 is SEHNR and CDR2 is FQNEAQ in the germline V gene (reference sequence). The germline V and J ends were trimmed by 5 bases and 1 base, with 17 bases remaining between them. CDR3 length: 16 residues. The CDR3 sequence is CASSPGGASPQETQYF. In nucleotides, the CDR3 is TGTGCCAGCAGCCCAGGGGGGGCTAGCCCCCAAGAGACCCAGTACTTC.

This clonotype was observed a handful of times. This sequence joins TRBV12-3 or TRBV12-4 and TRBJ1-4; tentative D call: TRBD1 (5 bases). The CDR3 length is 14 residues. Deletions cut 8 bases from V and 1 base from J, with 11 bases between. The DNA for the CDR3 is TGTGCCAGCTCGATGGGGGTAACTAATGAAAAACTGTTTTTT. This sequence encodes CASSMGVTNEKLFF.

The J gene is TRBJ2-7, the V gene TRBV9; 15 bases are a match to TRBD2. Trimming took 4 bases from V and 5 from J; bases not matched to a gene: 10. From germline, CDR1 is SGDLS and CDR2 YYNGEE. The CDR3 is 17 amino acids. DNA of the CDR3: TGTGCCAGCAGCCCGGGACTAGCGGGGGGACTGACCCACGAGCAGTACTTC. This gives the protein CASSPGLAGGLTHEQYF.

The sample holds many counts of this clonotype. The chain has TRBV28 and TRBJ2-1; possibly TRBD1 for D (5 bases). The CDR3 covers 15 residues. Trimming took off 5 bases at V and 0 bases at J, with 11 bases between the two ends. CDR1 and CDR2 from the germline V gene are MDHEN and SYDVKM. This CDR3 reads CASSPTGSSYNEQFF. In nucleotides, the CDR3 is TGTGCCAGCAGTCCCACAGGTAGCTCCTACAATGAGCAGTTCTTC.

The table lists this clonotype with a few counts. This chain connects TRBV6-6 to TRBJ1-1; D not resolved. In germline, CDR1 is MNHNY, CDR2 SVGAGI (reference sequence). The CDR3 covers 13 residues. Trimming stripped 4 bases from V and 2 bases from J, with 8 bases between. The DNA for the CDR3 is TGTGCCAGCAGTTTCGGGGAAAACACTGAAGCTTTCTTT. It is translated as CASSFGENTEAFF.

This clonotype came up a few times. This chain links TRBV9 with TRBJ1-1; D call uncertain. Trimming cost V 3 bases and J 2 bases, with 20 bases left between them. The germline V gene has CDR1 SGDLS and CDR2 YYNGEE. CDR3 length: 17 residues. DNA of the CDR3: TGTGCCAGCAGCGCCCTAAAAAAATCTGGACCTAACACTGAAGCTTTCTTT. This codes for CASSALKKSGPNTEAFF.

This clonotype was seen ten or more times. J is TRBJ1-2 and V is TRBV15, with a possible D match to TRBD1 (5 bases). CDR1 LNHNV and CDR2 YYDKDF come from the germline V gene (reference sequence). Trimming left V 0 bases short and J 5 bases short, with 13 bases between. CDR3 length: 15 amino acids. This CDR3 is CATSRDGGKRYGYTF. CDR3 nucleotide sequence: TGTGCCACCAGCAGAGACGGGGGAAAGCGATATGGCTACACCTTC.

The chain recombines TRBV7-2 with TRBJ2-7; no firm D call. V lost 6 bases, J lost 0 bases, and 15 bases lay in between. The CDR3 has 15 amino acids. Per the germline V gene, CDR1 is SGHTA and CDR2 is FQGNSA. The CDR3 DNA follows: TGTGCCAGCAGTTCCGCTGGAACCAACTCCTACGAGCAGTACTTC. Translation: CASSSAGTNSYEQYF.

This clonotype was recorded a few times. This chain joins TRBV28 and TRBJ1-1; 7 nucleotides agree with TRBD1. Trimming at V came to 0 bases and at J to 0 bases, leaving 4 bases not matched to a gene. There are 16 residues in the CDR3. Germline lookup yields CDR1 MDHEN and CDR2 SYDVKM. CDR3 loop: CASSLWGTALNTEAFF. As DNA, the CDR3 is TGTGCCAGCAGTTTATGGGGGACAGCCTTGAACACTGAAGCTTTCTTT.